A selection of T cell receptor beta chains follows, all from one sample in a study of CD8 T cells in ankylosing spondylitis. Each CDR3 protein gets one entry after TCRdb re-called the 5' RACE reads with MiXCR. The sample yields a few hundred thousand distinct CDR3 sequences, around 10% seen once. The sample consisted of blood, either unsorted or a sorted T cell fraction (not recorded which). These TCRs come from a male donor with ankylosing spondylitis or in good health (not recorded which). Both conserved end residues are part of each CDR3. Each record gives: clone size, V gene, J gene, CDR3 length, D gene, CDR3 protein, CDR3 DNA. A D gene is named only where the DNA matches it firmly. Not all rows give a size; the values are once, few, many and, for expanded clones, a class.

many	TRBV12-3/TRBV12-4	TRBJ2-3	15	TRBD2	CASSRTSGRAGTQYF	TGTGCCAGCAGCCGGACTAGCGGGCGGGCCGGTACGCAGTATTTT
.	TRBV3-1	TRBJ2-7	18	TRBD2	CASSKRLAGGSHYYEQYF	TGTGCCAGCAGCAAAAGACTAGCGGGAGGCTCCCACTACTACGAGCAGTACTTC
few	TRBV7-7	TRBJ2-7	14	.	CASSLEIGSYEQYF	TGTGCCAGCAGCTTAGAGATTGGCTCCTACGAGCAGTACTTC
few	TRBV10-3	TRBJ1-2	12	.	CAINSGRPGYTF	TGTGCCATCAATTCAGGGCGCCCGGGCTACACCTTC
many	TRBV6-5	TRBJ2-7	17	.	CASSYSNWGIGSYEQYF	TGTGCCAGCAGTTACTCGAATTGGGGGATAGGCTCCTACGAGCAGTACTTC
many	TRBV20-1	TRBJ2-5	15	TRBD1	CSAPPSDRGTETQYF	TGCAGTGCCCCCCCCTCGGACAGGGGAACGGAGACCCAGTACTTC
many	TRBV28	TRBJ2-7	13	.	CASSLPSTGEQYF	TGTGCCAGCAGTTTACCGTCAACGGGCGAGCAGTACTTC
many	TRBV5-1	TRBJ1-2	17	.	CASSLSTPTLANYGYTF	TGCGCCAGCAGCTTGTCAACTCCGACCTTAGCTAACTATGGCTACACCTTC
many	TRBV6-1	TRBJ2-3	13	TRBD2	CASHSGNADTQYF	TGTGCCAGCCATAGCGGGAACGCAGATACGCAGTATTTT
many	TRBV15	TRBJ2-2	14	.	CATSARDYTGELFF	TGTGCCACCAGCGCCCGGGACTACACCGGGGAGCTGTTTTTT
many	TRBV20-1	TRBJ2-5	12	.	CSARVSGETQYF	TGCAGTGCTAGAGTTTCCGGAGAGACCCAGTACTTC
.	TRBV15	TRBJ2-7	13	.	CATSRGELYEQYF	TGTGCCACCAGCCGAGGGGAACTTTACGAGCAGTACTTC
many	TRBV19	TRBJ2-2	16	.	CATQGERTLNTGELFF	TGTGCCACCCAAGGGGAGAGAACCCTTAACACCGGGGAGCTGTTTTTT
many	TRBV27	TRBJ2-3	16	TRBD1	CASSPGRDRITDTQYF	TGTGCCAGCAGTCCGGGCCGGGACAGGATCACAGATACGCAGTATTTT
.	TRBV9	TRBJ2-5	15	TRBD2	CASSASGGYQETQYF	TGTGCCAGCAGCGCAAGCGGGGGGTACCAAGAGACCCAGTACTTC
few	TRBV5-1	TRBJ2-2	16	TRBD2	CASSLRLAGEAGELFF	TGCGCCAGCAGCCTACGACTAGCGGGAGAAGCCGGGGAGCTGTTTTTT
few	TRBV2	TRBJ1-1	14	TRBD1	CASRGTGGWTEAFF	TGTGCCAGCAGGGGGACAGGGGGCTGGACTGAAGCTTTCTTT
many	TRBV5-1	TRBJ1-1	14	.	CASSTGQENTEAFF	TGCGCCAGCAGCACGGGACAAGAGAACACTGAAGCTTTCTTT
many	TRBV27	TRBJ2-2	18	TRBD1	CASSLRSGDRANTGELFF	TGTGCCAGCAGTTTAAGAAGTGGGGACAGGGCGAACACCGGGGAGCTGTTTTTT
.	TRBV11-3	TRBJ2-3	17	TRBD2	CASSLRTSGGEADTQYF	TGTGCCAGCAGCTTAAGGACTAGCGGGGGGGAAGCAGATACGCAGTATTTT
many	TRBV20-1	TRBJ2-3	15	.	CSARDPGDPPDTQYF	TGCAGTGCTAGAGATCCCGGCGATCCCCCAGATACGCAGTATTTT
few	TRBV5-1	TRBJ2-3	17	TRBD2	CASSSGTSGGRTDTQYF	TGCGCCAGCAGCTCCGGGACTAGCGGGGGTCGCACAGATACGCAGTATTTT
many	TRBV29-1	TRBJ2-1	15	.	CSVVGVDGHYNEQFF	TGCAGCGTTGTGGGGGTTGACGGGCACTACAATGAGCAGTTCTTC
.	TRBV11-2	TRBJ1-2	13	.	CASSLNRDYGYTF	TGTGCCAGCAGCTTAAACAGGGACTATGGCTACACCTTC
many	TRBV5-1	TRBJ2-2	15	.	CASSLLAVNTGELFF	TGCGCCAGCAGCTTGTTAGCGGTAAACACCGGGGAGCTGTTTTTT
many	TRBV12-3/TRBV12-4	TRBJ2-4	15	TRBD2	CASSPIGLAGLIQYF	TGTGCCAGCAGTCCCATTGGGCTAGCGGGGCTCATTCAGTACTTC
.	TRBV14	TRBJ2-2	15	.	CASRSGGALTGELFF	TGTGCCAGCAGATCGGGCGGGGCCCTCACCGGGGAGCTGTTTTTT
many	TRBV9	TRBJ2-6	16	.	CASSATLGSGANVLTF	TGTGCCAGCAGCGCCACGCTAGGGTCTGGGGCCAACGTCCTGACTTTC
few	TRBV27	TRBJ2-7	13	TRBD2	CASSFSGLGEQYF	TGTGCCAGCAGTTTTAGCGGGTTGGGCGAGCAGTACTTC
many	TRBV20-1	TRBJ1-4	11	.	CSASLDEKLFF	TGCAGTGCTAGCCTGGATGAAAAACTGTTTTTT
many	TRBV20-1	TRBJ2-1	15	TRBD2	CSALPLTSGSHEQFF	TGCAGTGCCCTTCCTCTGACTAGCGGGAGCCACGAGCAGTTCTTC
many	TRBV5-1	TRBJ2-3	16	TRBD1	CASSFVRQGARDTQYF	TGCGCCAGCAGCTTTGTCCGGCAGGGGGCGAGGGATACGCAGTATTTT
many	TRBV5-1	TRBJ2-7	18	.	CASSLTGQRVGRSYEQYF	TGCGCCAGCAGCTTGACCGGACAGCGGGTGGGCAGGTCCTACGAGCAGTACTTC
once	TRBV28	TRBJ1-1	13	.	CARGPPLESEAFF	TGTGCCAGGGGCCCCCCCCTAGAATCTGAAGCTTTCTTT
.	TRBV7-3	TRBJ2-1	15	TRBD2	CASSFPTSGSNEQFF	TGTGCCAGCAGCTTCCCTACTAGCGGGAGTAATGAGCAGTTCTTC
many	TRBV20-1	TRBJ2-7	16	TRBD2	CSARTSGRLSSYEQYF	TGCAGTGCTAGGACTAGCGGACGATTAAGCTCCTACGAGCAGTACTTC
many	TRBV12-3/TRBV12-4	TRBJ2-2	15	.	CASSSKRGRPGELFF	TGTGCCAGCAGTTCCAAACGGGGACGGCCCGGGGAGCTGTTTTTT
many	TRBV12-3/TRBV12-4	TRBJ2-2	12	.	CASSSGTGELFF	TGTGCCAGCAGTTCAGGGACCGGGGAGCTGTTTTTT
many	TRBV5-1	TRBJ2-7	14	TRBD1	CASSTGDREGEQYF	TGCGCCAGCAGCACGGGGGACAGGGAAGGCGAGCAGTACTTC
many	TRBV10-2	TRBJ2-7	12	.	CASSEGFRAQYF	TGCGCCAGCAGTGAGGGGTTCAGGGCCCAGTACTTC
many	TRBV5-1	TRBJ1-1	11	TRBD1	CASSPGTGWRF	TGCGCCAGCAGCCCCGGGACAGGGTGGCGCTTT
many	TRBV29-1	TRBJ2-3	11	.	CSVDRTDTQYF	TGCAGCGTCGACAGGACAGATACGCAGTATTTT
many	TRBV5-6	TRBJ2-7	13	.	CASSQFGPYEQYF	TGTGCCAGCAGCCAGTTCGGACCCTACGAGCAGTACTTC
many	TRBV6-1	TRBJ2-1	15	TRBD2	CASTMGRGAYNEQFF	TGTGCCAGCACCATGGGTCGGGGGGCCTACAATGAGCAGTTCTTC
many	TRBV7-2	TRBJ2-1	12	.	CASSLAGHEQFF	TGTGCCAGCAGCTTAGCCGGGCATGAGCAGTTCTTC